This entry describes one T cell receptor (beta chain). Its antigen remains unidentified. The data originate from a study of T-cell memory formation after mild COVID-19. The wider study: Largely, the TCR clusters proved donor specific. Study-level results: The CD4+ clones that contracted clustered mainly within CM and EM, and the CD8+ clones concentrated in EMRA. There was a balanced CD4/CD8 profile in clones contracting day 15 to 85, and later expanders leaned CD4+.

5'RACE primed from the constant segment yielded TCR alpha and TCR beta cDNA libraries bearing sample barcodes and UMIs. TCRdb reanalysed the 5' RACE reads using MiXCR and keeps one entry per CDR3 protein. The sample has around 300,000 distinct CDR3 sequences, roughly 17% seen once. V lost 3 bases to trimming and J lost 1 base, with 6 bases between them. The CDR3 has 13 amino acids. The sample was PBMCs or a T cell subset sorted from them (not recorded which). This chain joins TRBV12-3 or TRBV12-4 and TRBJ1-1; D uncertain. This clonotype was obtained from a man younger than 35 who had mild COVID-19 (a few samples of this study predate the infection). Cell type and time point are not known. This CDR3 is CASSFYGNTEAFF. The CDR3 DNA reads as TGTGCCAGCAGTTTCTATGGGAACACTGAAGCTTTCTTT.